What follows are 23 T cell receptor beta chains derived from one specimen sequenced in a study of T cells expressing NK-cell markers. TCRdb derives one entry per CDR3 protein from the 5' RACE reads, leaving out DNA. Recorded for this sample: about 190,000 distinct CDR3 sequences. The sequenced material came from blood T cells: a sorted CD56 or NKG2C T cell subset, CD4+ or CD8+ T cells, or bulk PBMC T cells (not recorded which). The receptor set was obtained from a man aged 18 to 69 in good health.

The genes are TRBV7-9 and TRBJ1-3; TCRdb gives TRBD1 as the D gene, but with no DNA this cannot be confirmed. Germline values: CDR1 SEHNR, CDR2 FQNEAQ (reference sequence). This CDR3 has 16 residues. The CDR3 region is CASSREQGHTGNTIYF. The entire variable domain, with the rest obtained from reference TRBV7-9 and TRBJ1-3, is as follows: DTGVSQNPRHKITKRGQNVTFRCDPISEHNRLYWYRQTLGQGPEFLTYFQNEAQLEKSRLLSDRFSAERPKGSFSTLEIQRTEQGDSAMYLCASSREQGHTGNTIYFGEGSWLTVV.

The chain couples TRBV7-9 to TRBJ2-5; without DNA, the TCRdb call of TRBD1 cannot be checked. The CDR3 has 17 residues. Germline V CDR1 and CDR2: SEHNR, FQNEAQ (reference sequence). CDR3: CASSLVAGTGREETQYF.

V is TRBV5-1 and J is TRBJ2-1; with no DNA, the TCRdb D assignment of TRBD2 cannot be verified. This CDR3 is 14 amino acids long. Germline V lookup: CDR1 SGHRS, CDR2 YFSETQ. The CDR3 here is CASALAGGRGEQFF.

This chain connects TRBV9 to TRBJ2-7; TCRdb gives TRBD2 as the D gene, but with no DNA this cannot be confirmed. From germline, CDR1 is SGDLS and CDR2 YYNGEE. This CDR3 contains 16 residues. The CDR3 protein is CASSGLGLSGSYEQYF.

The chain recombines TRBV7-9 with TRBJ1-6. The CDR3 length is 13 residues. CDR1 and CDR2 from the germline V gene are SEHNR and FQNEAQ (reference sequence). The CDR3 spells CASSRGYNSPLHF.

The rearrangement links TRBV12-3 or TRBV12-4 to TRBJ1-1. The CDR3 sequence is 16 residues long. This chain's CDR3 is CASSRTPIYGRTEAFF.

V is TRBV27 and J is TRBJ2-7; TCRdb lists TRBD1, though no DNA is available to test this call. This CDR3 is 14 amino acids long. Germline V gene data show CDR1 as MNHEY and CDR2 as SMNVEV (reference sequence). This chain's CDR3 is CASSPLRESYEQYF.

The rearrangement uses TRBV25-1 and TRBJ1-4; TCRdb proposes TRBD1, but this gene call is untestable without DNA. CDR1 and CDR2 from the germline V gene are MGHDK and SYGVNS. The CDR3 length is 15 residues. CDR3 residues: CASSDPQGGKEKLFF.

The genes are TRBV2 and TRBJ2-4; TCRdb calls TRBD1, which cannot be checked without DNA. CDR3 length: 16 residues. CDR1 is SNHLY, CDR2 FYNNEI, per germline. This CDR3 reads CASSEDRVYPVNIQYF.

CDR3 in amino acids: CASSESGSGANVLTF. This rearrangement joins TRBV6-1 to TRBJ2-6. Germline V lookup: CDR1 MNHNS, CDR2 SASEGT. This CDR3 is 15 amino acids long.

The chain joins TRBV3-1 to TRBJ2-4; TCRdb names TRBD1, which stays unverified in the absence of DNA. The CDR3 spans 18 residues. Germline CDR1 reads LGHDT; CDR2 reads YNNKEL (reference sequence). The CDR3 loop reads CASSLKGGGATSKNIQYF.

The chain links TRBV20-1 to TRBJ2-1; the D gene TCRdb calls, TRBD1, cannot be checked with no DNA. The CDR3 contains 11 residues. Germline assignment: CDR1 DFQATT and CDR2 SNEGSKA (reference sequence). The CDR3 is CSAKPQHEQFF.

The rearrangement joins TRBV6-1 to TRBJ1-2; the TCRdb D gene call, TRBD1, has no DNA to confirm it. This CDR3 has 14 residues. Looked up from germline, CDR1 is MNHNS and CDR2 is SASEGT. The CDR3 sequence is CASSQQGVEGGYTF.

The V call is TRBV5-1, the J call TRBJ2-7; TCRdb names TRBD1, which stays unverified in the absence of DNA. Per the germline V gene, CDR1 is SGHRS and CDR2 is YFSETQ. The length of the CDR3 is 13 residues. CDR3 protein: CASSFWGADEQYF.

This chain links TRBV7-3 with TRBJ1-2; the TRBD1 assignment by TCRdb is unverifiable without DNA. The V gene's germline CDR1 is SGHTA and CDR2 FQGTGA. The CDR3 extends over 15 amino acids. CDR3: CASSPTGTPNYGYTF.

The J gene is TRBJ1-2, the V gene TRBV25-1; the TRBD1 assignment by TCRdb is unverifiable without DNA. The CDR3 covers 17 residues. Germline CDR1 is MGHDK and CDR2 is SYGVNS. CDR3: CASKSGTGARFGYGYTF.

The V and J genes are TRBV10-3 and TRBJ2-5. CDR1 and CDR2 from the germline V gene are ENHRY and SYGVKD. The CDR3 runs 15 residues. The CDR3 sequence: CAISESQVKQETQYF.

The gene calls are TRBV5-6 and TRBJ1-5. CDR1 SGHDT and CDR2 YYEEEE come from the germline V gene. CDR3 length: 14 amino acids. CDR3 sequence: CASSLYLSEQPQHF.

The chain combines TRBV5-1 with TRBJ1-4. This CDR3 is built from 14 residues. Germline V gene sequence: CDR1 SGHRS, CDR2 YFSETQ. The chain's CDR3 is CASSSFTTNEKLFF. Filled out from reference TRBV5-1 and TRBJ1-4, the complete variable domain reads KAGVTQTPRYLIKTRGQQVTLSCSPISGHRSVSWYQQTPGQGLQFLFEYFSETQRNKGNFPGRFSGRQFSNSRSEMNVSTLELGDSALYLCASSSFTTNEKLFFGSGTQLSVL.

The V and J genes are TRBV6-1 and TRBJ2-3. The CDR3 consists of 14 residues. CDR1 is MNHNS and CDR2 is SASEGT in the germline V gene. The CDR3 is CASKGETSTDTQYF.

V usage is TRBV7-8 and J usage is TRBJ1-6. Germline V lookup: CDR1 SGHVS, CDR2 FQNEAQ. The length of the CDR3 is 16 residues. The CDR3 spells CASSPIGFGENSPLHF.

This rearrangement joins TRBV7-8 to TRBJ2-5; as DNA is missing, the TRBD1 call by TCRdb cannot be tested. The CDR3 has 15 residues. From germline, CDR1 is SGHVS and CDR2 FQNEAQ. The CDR3 spells CASSLRAGGKETQYF.

The V gene is TRBV4-2, the J gene TRBJ2-1; without DNA, the TCRdb call of TRBD1 cannot be checked. This CDR3 has 13 amino acids. Germline assignment: CDR1 LGHNA and CDR2 YNFKEQ. The CDR3 is CASSQSWGDEQFF.